This is a list of T cell receptor beta chains from one sample in a study of cytomegalovirus exposure and HLA in healthy donors. The assay was immunoSEQ multiplex PCR, and TCRdb's table has in-frame clones only and misses some. The sample has about 160,000 clones, roughly 80% seen once. What was sequenced was PBMCs. The receptor set was obtained from a male donor in good health and CMV-seropositive. The CDR3 runs from the conserved cysteine through the conserved F or W. D genes are given only for firm matches. The listing skips clone size in some rows; elsewhere it reads once, few, many or a size class.

d_gene: .
j_gene: TRBJ2-1
abundance: .
v_gene: TRBV4-1
CDR3aa: CASSPEEGANEQFF
CDR3nt: TGCGCCAGCAGCCCGGAGGAGGGGGCGAATGAGCAGTTCTTC

d_gene: .
j_gene: TRBJ2-7
abundance: .
v_gene: TRBV5-6
CDR3aa: CASSDTGTYEQYF
CDR3nt: TGTGCCAGCAGCGATACAGGGACCTACGAGCAGTACTTC

d_gene: TRBD1
j_gene: TRBJ1-2
abundance: .
v_gene: TRBV27
CDR3aa: CASRPTGAWGYTF
CDR3nt: TGTGCCAGCAGACCTACAGGGGCCTGGGGCTACACCTTC

d_gene: .
j_gene: TRBJ1-5
abundance: .
v_gene: TRBV19
CDR3aa: CASTVQGNQPQHF
CDR3nt: TGTGCCAGTACTGTTCAGGGCAATCAGCCCCAGCATTTT

d_gene: TRBD1
j_gene: TRBJ1-1
abundance: .
v_gene: TRBV18
CDR3aa: CASSPPQGAGTEAFF
CDR3nt: TGTGCCAGCTCACCACCGCAGGGGGCGGGCACTGAAGCTTTCTTT

d_gene: .
j_gene: TRBJ2-5
abundance: .
v_gene: TRBV4-3
CDR3aa: CASSREARRGETQYF
CDR3nt: TGCGCCAGCAGCCGAGAGGCCCGAAGGGGGGAGACCCAGTACTTC

d_gene: TRBD2
j_gene: TRBJ2-3
abundance: .
v_gene: TRBV15
CDR3aa: CATSRATLAPSTDTQYF
CDR3nt: TGTGCCACCAGCAGGGCGACACTAGCGCCTAGCACAGATACGCAGTATTTT

d_gene: TRBD1
j_gene: TRBJ2-2
abundance: .
v_gene: TRBV2
CDR3aa: CASTSGQGNTGELFF
CDR3nt: TGTGCCAGCACCTCGGGACAGGGAAACACCGGGGAGCTGTTTTTT

d_gene: .
j_gene: TRBJ1-2
abundance: .
v_gene: TRBV5-6
CDR3aa: CASSPGVRDPGYTF
CDR3nt: TGTGCCAGCAGCCCGGGGGTTCGGGATCCTGGCTACACCTTC

d_gene: TRBD2
j_gene: TRBJ2-7
abundance: .
v_gene: TRBV7-2
CDR3aa: CASSLAGGSYEQYF
CDR3nt: TGTGCCAGCAGCTTAGCGGGAGGGAGCTACGAGCAGTACTTC

d_gene: TRBD1
j_gene: TRBJ1-6
abundance: .
v_gene: TRBV27
CDR3aa: CASSLRQGALNSPLHF
CDR3nt: TGTGCCAGCAGTTTGAGACAGGGGGCTTTGAATTCACCCCTCCACTTT

d_gene: TRBD1
j_gene: TRBJ2-3
abundance: few
v_gene: TRBV6-4
CDR3aa: CASSEQGTDTQYF
CDR3nt: TGTGCCAGCAGTGAACAGGGGACAGATACGCAGTATTTT

d_gene: TRBD2
j_gene: TRBJ2-3
abundance: .
v_gene: TRBV5-1
CDR3aa: CASSLGSSGSTDTQYF
CDR3nt: TGCGCCAGCAGCTTGGGGTCTAGCGGGAGTACAGATACGCAGTATTTT

d_gene: .
j_gene: TRBJ1-3
abundance: .
v_gene: TRBV7-6
CDR3aa: CASSLMTAGSTIYF
CDR3nt: TGTGCCAGCAGCTTAATGACGGCGGGGTCCACCATATATTTT

d_gene: .
j_gene: TRBJ1-1
abundance: .
v_gene: TRBV7-2
CDR3aa: CASSLALRNTEAFF
CDR3nt: TGTGCCAGCAGCTTAGCGCTGAGGAACACTGAAGCTTTCTTT

d_gene: TRBD2
j_gene: TRBJ2-7
abundance: .
v_gene: TRBV11-2
CDR3aa: CAGSFISSMSGSYEQYF
CDR3nt: TGTGCCGGCAGCTTTATTAGCAGCATGAGCGGGAGTTACGAGCAGTACTTC

d_gene: .
j_gene: TRBJ2-2
abundance: .
v_gene: TRBV9
CDR3aa: CASTPTGGRGELFF
CDR3nt: TGTGCCAGCACCCCAACCGGGGGACGAGGGGAGCTGTTTTTT

d_gene: TRBD2
j_gene: TRBJ2-5
abundance: .
v_gene: TRBV5-1
CDR3aa: CASSLVGLAGGPFSETQYF
CDR3nt: TGCGCCAGCAGCTTGGTGGGACTAGCGGGAGGGCCGTTTTCCGAGACCCAGTACTTC

d_gene: .
j_gene: TRBJ1-1
abundance: .
v_gene: TRBV2
CDR3aa: CAIRQVNTEAFF
CDR3nt: TGTGCCATTCGACAGGTGAACACTGAAGCTTTCTTT

d_gene: TRBD1
j_gene: TRBJ2-2
abundance: .
v_gene: TRBV11-3
CDR3aa: CASSLKGARVGELFF
CDR3nt: TGTGCCAGCAGCTTGAAGGGGGCGCGGGTCGGGGAGCTGTTTTTT

d_gene: TRBD1
j_gene: TRBJ2-2
abundance: .
v_gene: TRBV4-1
CDR3aa: CASSQAGTGDTGELFF
CDR3nt: TGCGCCAGCAGCCAAGCCGGGACAGGGGACACCGGGGAGCTGTTTTTT

d_gene: TRBD1
j_gene: TRBJ1-1
abundance: .
v_gene: TRBV5-8
CDR3aa: CASTSTGTAFREAFF
CDR3nt: TGTGCCAGCACCAGTACCGGGACAGCCTTCAGGGAAGCTTTCTTT

d_gene: .
j_gene: TRBJ1-5
abundance: .
v_gene: TRBV19
CDR3aa: CASSIDRSSAQHF
CDR3nt: TGTGCCAGTAGTATAGATCGATCCTCGGCCCAGCATTTT

d_gene: TRBD1
j_gene: TRBJ1-2
abundance: .
v_gene: TRBV2
CDR3aa: CASSKDRLGYTF
CDR3nt: TGTGCCAGCAGTAAGGACAGGCTTGGCTACACCTTC

d_gene: TRBD1
j_gene: TRBJ2-5
abundance: .
v_gene: TRBV30
CDR3aa: CAWSQESTGKRETQYF
CDR3nt: TGTGCCTGGAGTCAAGAGTCGACAGGGAAAAGGGAGACCCAGTACTTC

d_gene: .
j_gene: TRBJ1-4
abundance: .
v_gene: TRBV6-1
CDR3aa: CASSVRLLGEKLFF
CDR3nt: TGTGCCAGCAGCGTCAGGCTCCTTGGAGAAAAACTGTTTTTT